One sample yielded the 19 T cell receptor beta chains listed below, sequenced in a study of a mutant IDH1 vaccine in newly diagnosed glioma. No antigen has been identified for these receptors. The table came from immunoSEQ multiplex PCR; TCRdb's copy has only in-frame clones and leaves some out. The data show 88,000 or so clones, with 70% to 90% seen just once and approximately 2.3% held by the top ten. Specified time point: week 23, last vaccination. Each vaccine dose was 300 ug of mutant IDH1 20-mer peptide, with topical imiquimod. Sequenced here: PBMCs, sampled from a glioma patient whose treatment included an IDH1 peptide vaccine. The receptors were gathered from a man younger than 40 with glioma. Some clones in this sample may be carry-over from other donors' samples.

The V and J genes are TRBV14 and TRBJ1-2; the D gene is possibly TRBD1 (5 bases). Germline V CDR1 and CDR2: SGHDN, FVKESK. The CDR3 totals 16 residues. Deletions cut 4 bases from V and 4 bases from J, with 19 bases between. CDR3 DNA: TGTGCCAGCAGCCTTCCAGCTGGGAGGGGCAGCTATGGCTACACCTTC. This sequence encodes CASSLPAGRGSYGYTF.

This rearrangement joins TRBV4-3 to TRBJ2-1, with 15 bases aligning to TRBD2. After removal of 5 bases from V and 9 bases from J, the junction contained 5 bases not matched to a gene. Germline V gene data show CDR1 as LGHNA and CDR2 as YSLEER. This CDR3 has 15 residues. The CDR3 loop is CASSRTSGGEGEQFF. The CDR3 DNA reads TGCGCCAGCAGCAGGACTAGCGGGGGGGAGGGTGAGCAGTTCTTC.

The rearrangement links TRBV10-2 to TRBJ2-2; 7 bases line up with TRBD2. The CDR3 has 14 residues. Per germline, CDR1 WSHSY and CDR2 SAAADI. V lost 5 bases to trimming and J lost 0 bases; unmatched junction nucleotides: 0. CDR3 amino acids: CASSLAANTGELFF. The CDR3 nucleotides read TGCGCCAGCAGTCTAGCGGCGAACACCGGGGAGCTGTTTTTT.

V usage is TRBV30 and J usage is TRBJ1-1; no clear D. Germline values: CDR1 GTSNPN, CDR2 SVGIG (reference sequence). This CDR3 region has 11 residues. Trimming took 0 bases from V and 6 from J, leaving 5 bases between them. The CDR3 is CAWSVEPEAFF. The DNA for the CDR3 is TGTGCCTGGAGTGTAGAACCTGAAGCTTTCTTT.

This clone was seen just once. The chain is built from TRBV10-3 and TRBJ2-3, with 8 bases that match TRBD1. Unmatched junction bases numbered 13, after V lost 3 bases and J lost 5 bases. The germline V gene encodes CDR1 ENHRY and CDR2 SYGVKD. CDR3 size: 17 residues. The CDR3 protein is CAISEGGRGHFRDTQYF. DNA of the CDR3: TGTGCCATCAGTGAAGGGGGCAGGGGGCATTTTAGAGATACGCAGTATTTT.

The chain links TRBV19 to TRBJ1-5; D gene unclear. V was shortened by 3 bases and J by 2 bases, with 11 bases between the two germline ends. The germline V gene has CDR1 LNHDA and CDR2 SQIVND (reference sequence). The length of the CDR3 is 15 residues. The CDR3 region has the DNA TGTGCCAGTAGTATTGGAAATTCTGGCAATCAGCCCCAGCATTTT. Its translation is CASSIGNSGNQPQHF.

This chain joins TRBV29-1 and TRBJ1-4; D unclear. There are 14 residues in the CDR3. Germline CDR1 SQVTM, CDR2 ANQGSEA. Here the CDR3 reads CSARVRTASEKLFF. The CDR3 DNA follows: TGCAGTGCCCGGGTCAGGACGGCTAGTGAAAAACTGTTTTTT.

The chain combines TRBV19 with TRBJ2-2; tentatively, D is TRBD1 or TRBD2 (6 bases each). Germline V lookup: CDR1 LNHDA, CDR2 SQIVND (reference sequence). The CDR3 totals 15 residues. The V end lost 2 bases, the J end lost 2 bases, and 9 bases lay between the germline ends. In nucleotides, the CDR3 is TGTGCCAGTAGTATAAGGGGGGCAAACACCGGGGAGCTGTTTTTT. This translates into CASSIRGANTGELFF.

The CDR3 nucleotides read TGTGCCAGCAGCTTAGATGGTCAGCCCAATAGCAATCAGCCCCAGCATTTT. It is translated as CASSLDGQPNSNQPQHF. The chain carries TRBV7-2 and TRBJ1-5; no reliable D call. V was trimmed by 1 base and J by 0 bases, leaving 13 bases between them. The CDR3 runs to 17 residues. The germline CDR1 and CDR2 sequences are SGHTA and FQGNSA.

The rearrangement uses TRBV18 and TRBJ1-1; the match to TRBD1 covers 7 bases. CDR1 and CDR2 from the germline V gene are KGHSH and LQKENI. The V gene end was trimmed by 4 bases and the J gene end by 6 bases; junction bases not matched to a gene: 14. The CDR3 covers 16 residues. CDR3 DNA sequence: TGTGCCAGCTCACAAGTTAACGACAGGGTTCAATCTGAAGCTTTCTTT. It translates to CASSQVNDRVQSEAFF.

J is TRBJ2-5 and V is TRBV10-3; 8 nucleotides line up with TRBD2. The CDR3 totals 18 residues. J was trimmed by 2 bases and V by 0 bases; bases with no gene match: 11. Germline CDR1 is ENHRY and CDR2 is SYGVKD. CDR3: CAISESTGMRGVQETQYF. The CDR3 nucleotides read TGTGCCATCAGTGAGTCGACGGGAATGCGGGGGGTTCAAGAGACCCAGTACTTC.

This chain connects TRBV5-1 to TRBJ2-1; weak D call: TRBD1 (6 bases). CDR3 length: 15 residues. From germline, CDR1 is SGHRS and CDR2 YFSETQ. V was trimmed by 1 base and J by 5 bases, leaving 13 bases between them. CDR3 DNA sequence: TGCGCCAGCAGCTTGCAGGGGAGCGAGAACAATGAGCAGTTCTTC. As protein: CASSLQGSENNEQFF.

The V call is TRBV5-1, the J call TRBJ1-1, with a weak D call TRBD1 (6 bases). V lost 5 bases to trimming and J lost 6 bases, with 14 bases between them. The CDR3 runs to 13 residues. Germline lookup yields CDR1 SGHRS and CDR2 YFSETQ. The CDR3 coding sequence is TGCGCCAGCAGTTCGGGCGAGGGGGCTGAAGCTTTCTTT. It specifies CASSSGEGAEAFF.

V is TRBV5-4 and J is TRBJ2-3, with D unclear. Germline values: CDR1 SGHNT, CDR2 YYREEE (reference sequence). V dropped 1 base and J dropped 2 bases, with 5 bases sitting between them. The CDR3 has 13 residues. The CDR3: CASSLLSTDTQYF. The CDR3 bases are TGTGCCAGCAGCTTGCTATCCACAGATACGCAGTATTTT. Full variable domain (missing parts from reference TRBV5-4 and TRBJ2-3): ETGVTQSPTHLIKTRGQQVTLRCSSQSGHNTVSWYQQALGQGPQFIFQYYREEENGRGNFPPRFSGLQFPNYSSELNVNALELDDSALYLCASSLLSTDTQYFGPGTRLTVL.

Turning to this clone: The same CDR3 arises from other DNA sequences in this sample as well. V usage is TRBV7-2 and J usage is TRBJ2-5; 7 bases agree with TRBD2. V gave up 4 bases and J gave up 6 bases; unmatched junction bases: 11. Germline values: CDR1 SGHTA, CDR2 FQGNSA. This CDR3 contains 15 residues. The CDR3 bases are TGTGCCAGCAGCTCGGGTGGGAGGGCCGGGCAGACCCAGTACTTC. This gives the protein CASSSGGRAGQTQYF.

Worth noting for this clone: A read error may produce the germline difference seen at one junction end. The chain carries TRBV19 and TRBJ1-5; 9 bases match TRBD1. Germline lookup yields CDR1 LNHDA and CDR2 SQIVND (reference sequence). This CDR3 spans 16 amino acids. The CDR3 is CAGSITGGAGNQPQHF. The CDR3 DNA reads TGTGCCGGTAGTATTACAGGGGGCGCAGGCAATCAGCCCCAGCATTTT.

This clone showed up just a few times. The V gene is TRBV29-1, the J gene TRBJ1-4, with D perhaps matching TRBD1 (6 bases). The germline V gene has CDR1 SQVTM and CDR2 ANQGSEA. CDR3 length equals 10 residues. The germline V and J ends were trimmed by 2 bases and 17 bases, with 12 bases remaining between them. CDR3 protein: CSVELGTIFF. The CDR3 coding sequence is TGCAGCGTTGAATTGGGGACAATATTTTTT.

This chain uses TRBV15 with TRBJ2-1; D unclear. Germline lookup yields CDR1 LNHNV and CDR2 YYDKDF (reference sequence). Between the trimmed V and J ends, which lost 6 bases and 9 bases, there was a span of 12 bases. The CDR3 extends over 12 amino acids. The CDR3 sequence is CATSTLAIEQFF. The CDR3 nucleotides are TGTGCCACCAGTACACTCGCGATTGAGCAGTTCTTC. Full variable domain (rest looked up from reference TRBV15 and TRBJ2-1): DAMVIQNPRYQVTQFGKPVTLSCSQTLNHNVMYWYQQKSSQAPKLLFHYYDKDFNNEADTPDNFQSRRPNTSFCFLDIRSPGLGDTAMYLCATSTLAIEQFFGPGTRLTVL.

This clone was observed a handful of times. The V gene is TRBV9, the J gene TRBJ2-5; D remains unclear. Trimming took 4 bases from V and 4 from J, leaving 14 bases between them. CDR1 is SGDLS, CDR2 YYNGEE, per germline. The CDR3 spans 14 residues. CDR3 bases: TGTGCCAGCAGCCCCGGTCGTGTGGTAGAGACCCAGTACTTC. Its protein product is CASSPGRVVETQYF.